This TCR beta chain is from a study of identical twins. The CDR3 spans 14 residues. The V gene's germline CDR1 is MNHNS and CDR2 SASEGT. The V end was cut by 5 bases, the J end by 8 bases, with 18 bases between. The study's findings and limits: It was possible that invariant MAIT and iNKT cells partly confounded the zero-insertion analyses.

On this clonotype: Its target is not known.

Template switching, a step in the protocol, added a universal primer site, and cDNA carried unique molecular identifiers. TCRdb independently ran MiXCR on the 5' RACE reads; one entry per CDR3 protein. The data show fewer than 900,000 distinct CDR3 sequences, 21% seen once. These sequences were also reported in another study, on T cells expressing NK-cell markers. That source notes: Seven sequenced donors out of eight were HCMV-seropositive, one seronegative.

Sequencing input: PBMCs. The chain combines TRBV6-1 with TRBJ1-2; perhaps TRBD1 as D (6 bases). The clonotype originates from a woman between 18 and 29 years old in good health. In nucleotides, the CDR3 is TGTGCCAGCAGTCCGTACGACAGGCCTAGCGGCTACACCTTC. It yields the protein CASSPYDRPSGYTF.